This TCR beta chain originates from a study of blood T cell repertoires in COVID-19. Study summary: Samples taken during acute and convalescent COVID-19 were collected in the United States, Italy and Spain. Sample material is recorded as cDNA or gDNA derived from T cells, B-cell-depleted T cells, or PBMCs.

In the authors' workflow: Reference gene primer amplification in the assay estimated nucleated cell counts. Method: immunoSEQ multiplex PCR; TCRdb's copy keeps in-frame clones and lacks some. That table is the source of V, J and clone size, and D and trimming were worked out from the DNA. The sample shows approximately 210,000 clones, roughly 84% of them seen only once. Trimming took 2 bases from V and 3 from J, leaving 10 bases between them. The CDR3 runs 14 residues. Germline V lookup: CDR1 ENHRY, CDR2 SYGVKD. The receptor was isolated from a woman older than 75 with acute or convalescent COVID-19. Sequencing was carried out using peripheral blood. This chain uses TRBV10-3 with TRBJ1-2, with D maybe TRBD1 (6 bases). The CDR3 DNA follows: TGTGCCATCAGTGAGAAGGCAGGGGACTATGGCTACACCTTC. Translation gives CAISEKAGDYGYTF.